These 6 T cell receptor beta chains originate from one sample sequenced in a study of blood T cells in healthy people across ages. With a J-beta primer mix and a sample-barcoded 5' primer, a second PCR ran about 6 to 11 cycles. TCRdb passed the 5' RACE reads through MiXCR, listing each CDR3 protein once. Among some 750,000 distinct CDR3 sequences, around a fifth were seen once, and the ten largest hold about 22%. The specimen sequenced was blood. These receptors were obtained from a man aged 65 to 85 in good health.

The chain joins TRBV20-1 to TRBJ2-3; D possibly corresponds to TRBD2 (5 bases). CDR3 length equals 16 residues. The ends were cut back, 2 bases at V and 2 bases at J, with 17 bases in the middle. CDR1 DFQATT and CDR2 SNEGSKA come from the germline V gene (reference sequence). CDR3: CSARPNGRVVTDTQYF. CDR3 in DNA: TGCAGTGCTAGACCCAACGGGCGGGTGGTCACAGATACGCAGTATTTT.

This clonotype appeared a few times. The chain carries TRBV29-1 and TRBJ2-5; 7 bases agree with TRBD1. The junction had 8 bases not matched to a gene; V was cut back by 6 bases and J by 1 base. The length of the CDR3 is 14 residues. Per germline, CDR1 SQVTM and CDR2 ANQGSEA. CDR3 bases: TGCAGCGTGAACAGGGGTGGGGGCCAAGAGACCCAGTACTTC. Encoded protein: CSVNRGGGQETQYF.

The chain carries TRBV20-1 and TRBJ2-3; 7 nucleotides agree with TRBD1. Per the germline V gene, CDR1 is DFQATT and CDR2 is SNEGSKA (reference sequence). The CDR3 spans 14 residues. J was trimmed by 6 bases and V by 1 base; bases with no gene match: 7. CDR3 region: CSARASGGTDTQYF. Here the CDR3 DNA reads TGCAGTGCTAGAGCGTCAGGGGGTACGGATACGCAGTATTTT.

The CDR3 region is CASRNDREGYTF. The CDR3 nucleotides are TGTGCCAGCAGGAACGACAGGGAGGGCTACACCTTC. The chain uses TRBV7-9 and TRBJ1-2, with 7 positions matching TRBD1. Germline assignment: CDR1 SEHNR and CDR2 FQNEAQ (reference sequence). The ends lost 6 bases at V and 8 bases at J; junction bases unmatched: 6. The CDR3 is 12 residues long.

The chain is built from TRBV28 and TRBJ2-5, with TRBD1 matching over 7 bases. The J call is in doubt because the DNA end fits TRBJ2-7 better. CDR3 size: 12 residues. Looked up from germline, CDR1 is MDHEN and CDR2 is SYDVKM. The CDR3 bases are TGTGCCGCAGATTCGACAGGGCGCGAGCAGTACGTC. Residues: CAADSTGREQYV.

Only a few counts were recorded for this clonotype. CDR3 loop: CASSFQGFSNQPQHF. CDR3 nucleotides: TGTGCCAGCAGTTTCCAGGGGTTTAGCAATCAGCCCCAGCATTTT. The chain employs TRBV12-3 or TRBV12-4 and TRBJ1-5, with a weak D call TRBD1 (6 bases). V was pared by 3 bases and J by 0 bases, with 9 bases between. The CDR3 covers 15 residues.